The 6 T cell receptor beta chains presented below share a single source sample, sequenced in a study of beta chain features in type 1 diabetes (dated by TCRdb to the late 2010s). Overall study outcomes, separate from this receptor: In all four CD4+ subsets, TCRB CDR3 length was moderately but significantly shorter in type 1 diabetes patients.

The library was built by means of the immunoSEQ multiplex PCR assay. The entire amount of isolated RNA was reverse transcribed using the High Capacity cDNA Reverse Transcription Kit, so the sequenced TCRB transcripts were expressed ones. Not all clones reach the TCRdb copy of this immuneACCESS table, which keeps in-frame sequences only. Checked studies attribute under half of the gap to unresolved V genes and leave the rest unexplained. The sample data list almost 350,000 clones, and around 9% of these were observed just once. 1% of the sample is in the top ten clones. Antigen specificity for these receptors is unknown. Material for sequencing was central memory CD4+ T cells from blood. The receptors shown here come from a man between 25 and 39 years old with type 1 diabetes.

This clone was detected a few times. The rearrangement links TRBV7-2 to TRBJ2-3; a possible D gene is TRBD2 (6 bases). The CDR3 extends over 14 amino acids. Trimming removed 5 bases at V and 2 bases at J, with 11 bases between. CDR1 is SGHTA, CDR2 FQGNSA, per germline. CDR3 coding DNA: TGTGCCAGCAGCCCCGGGGGAGCCACAGATACGCAGTATTTT. It translates to CASSPGGATDTQYF. Together with reference TRBV7-2 and TRBJ2-3, the CDR3 gives the full variable domain: GAGVSQSPSNKVTEKGKDVELRCDPISGHTALYWYRQSLGQGLEFLIYFQGNSAPDKSGLPSDRFSAERTGGSVSTLTIQRTQQEDSAVYLCASSPGGATDTQYFGPGTRLTVL.

This clone came up a few times. The chain joins TRBV29-1 to TRBJ2-5, with D unclear. Germline V lookup: CDR1 SQVTM, CDR2 ANQGSEA. This CDR3 comprises 15 residues. V was cut by 4 bases and J by 4 bases, with 19 bases left in between. This CDR3 reads CSVGKGSASGETQYF. CDR3 coding DNA: TGCAGCGTTGGGAAGGGATCGGCGTCGGGAGAGACCCAGTACTTC.

The CDR3 sequence: CASSLGRGADTQYF. The CDR3 DNA sequence: TGTGCCAGCAGCTTGGGCAGGGGAGCAGATACGCAGTATTTT. The chain couples TRBV5-6 to TRBJ2-3, with D perhaps TRBD1 (6 bases). Trimming cost V 0 bases and J 4 bases, with 9 bases left between them. CDR1 and CDR2 (germline): SGHDT, YYEEEE. The CDR3 totals 14 residues.

The table lists this clone with a few counts. The genes are TRBV11-3 and TRBJ1-1; no clear D gene. This CDR3 spans 14 amino acids. The germline V gene has CDR1 SGHNT and CDR2 YENEEA. Trimming took 3 bases from V and 1 from J, leaving 9 bases between them. The CDR3 DNA sequence: TGTGCCAGCAGCTTGACGTCCGCGAACACTGAAGCTTTCTTT. Amino acids: CASSLTSANTEAFF.

This clone was picked up a small number of times. This chain joins TRBV7-9 and TRBJ2-5, with TRBD1 identical over 7 bases. The ends lost 5 bases at V and 5 bases at J; junction bases unmatched: 14. Germline V gene sequence: CDR1 SEHNR, CDR2 FQNEAQ (reference sequence). The CDR3 contains 16 residues. This CDR3 reads CASSPSGTAPLETQYF. The CDR3 coding sequence is TGTGCCAGCAGCCCATCCGGGACAGCCCCGTTGGAGACCCAGTACTTC.

The chain has TRBV2 and TRBJ2-2, with D tentatively TRBD1 (6 bases). V was shortened by 6 bases and J by 5 bases, with 19 bases between the two germline ends. The germline V gene encodes CDR1 SNHLY and CDR2 FYNNEI. CDR3 length: 16 amino acids. Written as DNA, the CDR3 is TGTGCCAGCAGCCTAACAGGGTATGGCCAAACCGGGGAGCTGTTTTTT. Translation gives CASSLTGYGQTGELFF.